The 20 T cell receptor beta chains below come from one sample, sequenced in a study of blood T cell repertoires in COVID-19. Method: immunoSEQ multiplex PCR; TCRdb's copy keeps in-frame clones and lacks some. The table includes some 250,000 clones, over 65% detected once. Sequenced input: peripheral blood. Receptors were obtained from an elderly woman with acute or convalescent COVID-19.

V usage is TRBV5-1 and J usage is TRBJ2-2; TRBD1 aligns across 7 bases. V lost 4 bases, J lost 0 bases, and 9 bases stayed unmatched. This CDR3 is built from 17 residues. Per germline, CDR1 SGHRS and CDR2 YFSETQ. CDR3 DNA: TGCGCCAGCAGCGTCCTGACAGGGAAATCGAACACCGGGGAGCTGTTTTTT. This sequence encodes CASSVLTGKSNTGELFF.

The chain couples TRBV6-1 to TRBJ1-5; D not resolved. Germline V lookup: CDR1 MNHNS, CDR2 SASEGT. CDR3 length: 16 amino acids. Trimming took off 2 bases at V and 1 base at J, with 12 bases between the two ends. As DNA, the CDR3 is TGTGCCAGCAGTGAATACCAGGTCCCAAGCAATCAGCCCCAGCATTTT. Its protein product is CASSEYQVPSNQPQHF.

The chain couples TRBV6-4 to TRBJ2-7, with D possibly TRBD2 on 5 matching bases. Between the trimmed V and J ends, which lost 8 bases and 3 bases, there was a span of 20 bases. The CDR3 spans 15 residues. Germline V gene lookup returns CDR1 MRHNA and CDR2 SNTAGT. As DNA, the CDR3 is TGTGCCAGCCCCAGTGTGCTTGAGGGTGGCTACGAGCAGTACTTC. This codes for CASPSVLEGGYEQYF.

This clone has only one observation. The chain joins TRBV5-5 to TRBJ2-1, with a weak D call TRBD2 (5 bases). This CDR3 is 14 amino acids long. V gave up 4 bases and J gave up 0 bases, with 8 bases separating them. Germline assignment: CDR1 SGHKS and CDR2 YYEKEE (reference sequence). DNA for the CDR3: TGTGCCAGCAGCGCGGGCTTCTCCTACAATGAGCAGTTCTTC. Translating gives CASSAGFSYNEQFF. Complete variable domain (other parts from reference TRBV5-5 and TRBJ2-1): DAGVTQSPTHLIKTRGQQVTLRCSPISGHKSVSWYQQVLGQGPQFIFQYYEKEERGRGNFPDRFSARQFPNYSSELNVNALLLGDSALYLCASSAGFSYNEQFFGPGTRLTVL.

The CDR3 here is CASSLGTGYNEQFF. DNA for the CDR3: TGTGCCAGCAGCCTAGGGACAGGCTACAATGAGCAGTTCTTC. The V gene is TRBV6-6, the J gene TRBJ2-1; 8 bases agree with TRBD1. The CDR3 extends over 14 amino acids. V trimming: 6 bases; J trimming: 3 bases; junction bases outside the gene matches: 4. Germline assignment: CDR1 MNHNY and CDR2 SVGAGI (reference sequence).

This clone was counted between two and nine times. The chain couples TRBV6-5 to TRBJ2-1, with TRBD2 identical over 7 bases. The CDR3 covers 16 residues. CDR1 is MNHEY and CDR2 is SVGAGI in the germline V gene. The V segment lost 2 bases and the J segment 2 bases; nucleotides outside the gene matches: 6. The CDR3: CASSYPGGGAYNEQFF. The CDR3 DNA follows: TGTGCCAGCAGTTACCCCGGTGGGGGGGCCTACAATGAGCAGTTCTTC.

The chain employs TRBV4-3 and TRBJ2-5, with 11 bases fitting TRBD2. The CDR3 is 15 amino acids. The junction had 5 bases not matched to a gene; V was cut back by 3 bases and J by 5 bases. Per the germline V gene, CDR1 is LGHNA and CDR2 is YSLEER. The CDR3 nucleotides are TGCGCCAGCAGCCAGACCTTAGCGGGGGGGGAGACCCAGTACTTC. Encoded protein: CASSQTLAGGETQYF.

The rearrangement uses TRBV30 and TRBJ1-2; 11 bases align to TRBD1. Per germline, CDR1 GTSNPN and CDR2 SVGIG (reference sequence). The CDR3 is 18 residues long. Losses at the gene ends were 7 bases for V and 8 bases for J; bases not matched to a gene: 24. The CDR3 coding sequence is TGTGCCTCCTCAATCGGGGGCGGGACAGGGGGGCAGTCCGCCGGCTACACCTTC. It is translated as CASSIGGGTGGQSAGYTF.

This clone has just one count. The chain employs TRBV18 and TRBJ1-1; the D gene is possibly TRBD1 (6 bases). In germline, CDR1 is KGHSH, CDR2 LQKENI. CDR3 length equals 13 residues. Trimming cost V 1 base and J 6 bases, with 9 bases left between them. The CDR3 protein is CASSPQGGAEAFF. The CDR3 coding sequence is TGTGCCAGCTCACCACAAGGGGGTGCTGAAGCTTTCTTT.

The V and J genes are TRBV15 and TRBJ2-3; 8 bases match TRBD2. This CDR3 region has 12 residues. Germline CDR1 LNHNV, CDR2 YYDKDF (reference sequence). V lost 3 bases, J lost 10 bases, and 3 bases stayed unmatched. The CDR3, as DNA: TGTGCCACCAGCAGGGGACTAGAGGCGCAGTATTTT. It specifies CATSRGLEAQYF.

CDR3: CAWSVRVGYTF. In DNA form, the CDR3 reads TGTGCCTGGAGTGTGAGGGTAGGCTACACCTTC. The V and J genes are TRBV30 and TRBJ1-2; D ambiguous. Per the germline V gene, CDR1 is GTSNPN and CDR2 is SVGIG (reference sequence). This CDR3 comprises 11 residues. V dropped 0 bases and J dropped 8 bases, with 7 bases sitting between them.

J is TRBJ1-4 and V is TRBV7-9; 8 nucleotides match TRBD1. The V and J ends lost 6 bases and 7 bases, in that order; junction bases with no gene match: 7. The germline gives CDR1 SEHNR, CDR2 FQNEAQ (reference sequence). This CDR3 contains 14 residues. The CDR3 loop is CASSSGGIGEKLFF. CDR3 bases: TGTGCCAGCAGTTCAGGGGGCATCGGTGAAAAACTGTTTTTT.

This sequence joins TRBV5-1 and TRBJ2-3; D possibly corresponds to TRBD1 (6 bases). CDR1 is SGHRS, CDR2 YFSETQ, per germline. The CDR3 has 14 amino acids. Trimming cost V 4 bases and J 3 bases, with 12 bases left between them. The CDR3 loop reads CASSLPTGTDTQYF. Written as DNA, the CDR3 is TGCGCCAGCAGCCTACCGACAGGTACAGATACGCAGTATTTT.

This clone has at least ten counts. The CDR3, as DNA: TGTGCCAGCAGCACCCGCCCGACAGAGGCCGAGCAGTACTTC. This translates into CASSTRPTEAEQYF. The chain couples TRBV7-7 to TRBJ2-7, with D perhaps matching TRBD1 (5 bases). There are 14 residues in the CDR3. In germline, CDR1 is SSHAT, CDR2 FNYEAQ (reference sequence). V gave up 5 bases and J gave up 6 bases, with 17 bases separating them.

The rearrangement joins TRBV5-1 to TRBJ2-5; 7 nucleotides match TRBD2. Germline V gene lookup returns CDR1 SGHRS and CDR2 YFSETQ. The ends lost 2 bases at V and 3 bases at J; junction bases unmatched: 7. The CDR3 has 15 amino acids. For the CDR3, the DNA is TGCGCCAGCAGCTTCCGAGCGGGAATAGAAGAGACCCAGTACTTC. It encodes CASSFRAGIEETQYF.

This chain links TRBV10-3 with TRBJ2-2, with a weak D call TRBD2 (6 bases). Germline lookup yields CDR1 ENHRY and CDR2 SYGVKD. Trimming left V 10 bases short and J 7 bases short, with 16 bases between. This CDR3 has 13 residues. The CDR3 DNA sequence: TGTGCCAACTCGCGGGGCAGGAACGGGGAGCTGTTTTTT. It is translated as CANSRGRNGELFF.

The chain is built from TRBV5-4 and TRBJ2-3; TRBD1 is a possible D gene (5 bases). The V gene lost 0 bases and the J gene lost 5 bases, with 7 bases spanning the gap. This CDR3 is built from 13 residues. Germline V gene sequence: CDR1 SGHNT, CDR2 YYREEE (reference sequence). The CDR3 region is CASSLVGEDTQYF. The CDR3 DNA is TGTGCCAGCAGCTTGGTAGGGGAAGATACGCAGTATTTT.

The chain combines TRBV18 with TRBJ2-1; 7 positions match TRBD2. In germline, CDR1 is KGHSH, CDR2 LQKENI. With V trimmed by 0 bases and J by 0 bases, 17 bases remained unmatched. The CDR3 is 21 amino acids. As DNA, the CDR3 is TGTGCCAGCTCACCACCGTCCTGGGACTACCCAATTTGGGCCTCCTACAATGAGCAGTTCTTC. Protein: CASSPPSWDYPIWASYNEQFF.

This clone has only a few counts. This chain links TRBV18 with TRBJ2-2, with a weak D call TRBD1 (6 bases). Germline lookup yields CDR1 KGHSH and CDR2 LQKENI. The CDR3 consists of 13 residues. V was pared by 6 bases and J by 5 bases, with 10 bases between. In DNA, the CDR3 is TGTGCCAGCTCTGACCAGGGGACCGGGGAGCTGTTTTTT. Translation: CASSDQGTGELFF. The whole variable domain, remainder taken from reference TRBV18 and TRBJ2-2, is NAGVMQNPRHLVRRRGQEARLRCSPMKGHSHVYWYRQLPEEGLKFMVYLQKENIIDESGMPKERFSAEFPKEGPSILRIQQVVRGDSAAYFCASSDQGTGELFFGEGSRLTVL.

This clone was seen a few times. The V and J genes are TRBV5-4 and TRBJ2-7; 7 nucleotides agree with TRBD2. CDR1 is SGHNT and CDR2 is YYREEE in the germline V gene (reference sequence). The CDR3 runs to 14 residues. Trimming took 5 bases from V and 2 from J; bases not matched to a gene: 7. CDR3 in DNA: TGTGCCAGCAGTAGCGGGCTACGACCCTACGAGCAGTACTTC. Residues: CASSSGLRPYEQYF.